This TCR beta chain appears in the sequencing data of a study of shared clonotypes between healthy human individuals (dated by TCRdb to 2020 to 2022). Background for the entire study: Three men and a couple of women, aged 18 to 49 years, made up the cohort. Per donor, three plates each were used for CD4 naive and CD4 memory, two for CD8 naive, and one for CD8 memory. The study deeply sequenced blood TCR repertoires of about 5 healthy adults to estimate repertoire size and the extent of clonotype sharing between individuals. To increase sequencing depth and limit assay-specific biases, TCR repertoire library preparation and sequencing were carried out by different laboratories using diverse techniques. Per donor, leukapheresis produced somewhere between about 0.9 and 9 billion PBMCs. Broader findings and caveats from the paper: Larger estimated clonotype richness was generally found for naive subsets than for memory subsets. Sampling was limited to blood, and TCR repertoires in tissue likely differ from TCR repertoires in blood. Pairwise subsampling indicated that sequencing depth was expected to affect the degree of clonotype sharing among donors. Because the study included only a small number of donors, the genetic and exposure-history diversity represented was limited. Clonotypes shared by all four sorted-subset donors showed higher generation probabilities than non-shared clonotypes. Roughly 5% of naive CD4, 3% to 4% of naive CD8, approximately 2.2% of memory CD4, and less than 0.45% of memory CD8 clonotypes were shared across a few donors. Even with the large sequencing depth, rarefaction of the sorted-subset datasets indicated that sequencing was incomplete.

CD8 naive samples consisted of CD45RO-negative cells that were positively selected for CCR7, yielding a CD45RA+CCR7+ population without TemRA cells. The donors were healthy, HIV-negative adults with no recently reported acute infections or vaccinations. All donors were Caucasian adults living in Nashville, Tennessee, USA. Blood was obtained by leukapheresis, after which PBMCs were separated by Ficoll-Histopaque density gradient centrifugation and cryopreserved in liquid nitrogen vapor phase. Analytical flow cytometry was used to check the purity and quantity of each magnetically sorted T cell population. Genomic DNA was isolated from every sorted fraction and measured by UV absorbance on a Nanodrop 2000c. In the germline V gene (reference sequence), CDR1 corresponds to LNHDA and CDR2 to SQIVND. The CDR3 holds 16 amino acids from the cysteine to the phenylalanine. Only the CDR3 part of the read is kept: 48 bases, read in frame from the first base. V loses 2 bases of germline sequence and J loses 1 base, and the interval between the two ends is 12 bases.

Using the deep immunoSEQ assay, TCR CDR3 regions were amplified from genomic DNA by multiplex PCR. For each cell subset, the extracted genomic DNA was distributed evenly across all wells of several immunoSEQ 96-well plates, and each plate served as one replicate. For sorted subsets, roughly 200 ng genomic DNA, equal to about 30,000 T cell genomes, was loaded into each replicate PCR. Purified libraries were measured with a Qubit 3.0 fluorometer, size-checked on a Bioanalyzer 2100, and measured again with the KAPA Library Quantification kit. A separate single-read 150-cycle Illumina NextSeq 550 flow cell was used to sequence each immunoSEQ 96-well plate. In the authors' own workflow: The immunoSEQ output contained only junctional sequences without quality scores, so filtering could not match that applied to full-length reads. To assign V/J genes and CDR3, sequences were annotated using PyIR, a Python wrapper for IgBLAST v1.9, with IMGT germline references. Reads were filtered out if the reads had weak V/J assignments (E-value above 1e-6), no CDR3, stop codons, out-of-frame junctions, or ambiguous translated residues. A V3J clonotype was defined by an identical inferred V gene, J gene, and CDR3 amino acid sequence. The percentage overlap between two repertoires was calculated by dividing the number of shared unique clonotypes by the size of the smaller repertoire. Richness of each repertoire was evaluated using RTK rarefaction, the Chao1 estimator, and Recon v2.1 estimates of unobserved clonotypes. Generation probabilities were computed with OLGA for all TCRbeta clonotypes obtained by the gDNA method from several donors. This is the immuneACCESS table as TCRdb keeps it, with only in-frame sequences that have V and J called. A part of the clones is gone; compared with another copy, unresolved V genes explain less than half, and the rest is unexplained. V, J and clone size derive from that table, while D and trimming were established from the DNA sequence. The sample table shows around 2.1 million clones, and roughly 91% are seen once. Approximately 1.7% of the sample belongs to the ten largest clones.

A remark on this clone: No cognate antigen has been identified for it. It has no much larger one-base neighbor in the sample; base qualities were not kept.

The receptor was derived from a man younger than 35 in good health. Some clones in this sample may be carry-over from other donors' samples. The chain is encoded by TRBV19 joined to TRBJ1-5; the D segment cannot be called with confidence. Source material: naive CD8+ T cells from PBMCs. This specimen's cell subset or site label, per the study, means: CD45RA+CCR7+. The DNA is TGTGCCAGTAGTATACCCGGAAAGGGCAGCAATCAGCCCCAGCATTTT. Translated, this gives CASSIPGKGSNQPQHF.